This TCR beta chain was sequenced during a study of post-analysis software for immune sequencing data. Study-level results: A few TRBV segments (TRBV5-6, TRBV5-1 and TRBV20-1 among them) occurred more frequently in patients than in controls. Normalized Chao1 diversity was significantly lower in multiple sclerosis patients than in controls. Clustering by F measure revealed strong co-clustering among samples prepared together in one batch.

This clonotype occurred once. The antigen remains unidentified. Prepared TCR beta cDNA libraries contained unique molecular identifiers. With 1 to 10 million T cells as the source, approximately 450,000 cDNA molecules resulted. In TCRdb, the PCR reads were re-called with MiXCR into one record per CDR3 protein. The table includes about 810,000 distinct CDR3 sequences, about 50% detected once. This CDR3 contains 15 residues. The junction had 8 bases not matched to a gene; V was cut back by 5 bases and J by 5 bases. Germline lookup yields CDR1 SGHVS and CDR2 FQNEAQ. Sequenced material: blood. The clonotype comes from a girl aged 5-17 years with multiple sclerosis. J is TRBJ2-1 and V is TRBV7-8; 8 nucleotides match TRBD2. The CDR3 here is CASSLPSGGDNEQFF. The CDR3 DNA sequence: TGTGCCAGCAGCCTCCCCTCGGGGGGGGACAATGAGCAGTTCTTC.